These 20 T cell receptor beta chains came from one sample sequenced in a study of T cell responses to AZD1222 COVID-19 vaccine (dated by TCRdb to the early 2020s). Library creation used the immunoSEQ multiplex PCR assay. TCRdb stores this immuneACCESS table with in-frame sequences only. Part of the clones is absent; in the studies checked, under half of the shortfall reflects unresolved V genes, and no reason is known for the rest. This sample is represented by fewer than 200,000 clones; roughly 90% of them were singletons. Under 2% of the sample lies in the top ten. This specimen's time point label, per the study, means: about 28 days (+/-7) after the second vaccine dose. The sample was peripheral blood, taken 28 days after the second AZD1222 dose. The receptors here all came from an adult who received the AZD1222 COVID-19 vaccine.

The CDR3 is CASSLAGALGNEQFF. The CDR3 bases are TGCGCCAGCAGCTTGGCGGGGGCCCTCGGCAATGAGCAGTTCTTC. The genes are TRBV5-1 and TRBJ2-1, with D perhaps given as TRBD1 or TRBD2 (6 bases each). The germline V and J ends were trimmed by 0 bases and 6 bases, with 13 bases remaining between them. The CDR3 spans 15 residues. Germline CDR1 is SGHRS and CDR2 is YFSETQ. The full variable domain, rest sourced from reference TRBV5-1 and TRBJ2-1, is KAGVTQTPRYLIKTRGQQVTLSCSPISGHRSVSWYQQTPGQGLQFLFEYFSETQRNKGNFPGRFSGRQFSNSRSEMNVSTLELGDSALYLCASSLAGALGNEQFFGPGTRLTVL.

V is TRBV18 and J is TRBJ2-7; 8 bases line up with TRBD1. The CDR3 has 14 amino acids. Trimming cost V 6 bases and J 3 bases; bases outside gene matches: 7. CDR1 and CDR2 from the germline V gene are KGHSH and LQKENI. The CDR3 sequence: CASSPKDRDYEQYF. CDR3 sequence (DNA): TGTGCCAGCTCTCCCAAGGACAGGGACTACGAGCAGTACTTC.

The CDR3 protein is CASSPPTGTDTQYF. Written as DNA, the CDR3 is TGTGCCAGCAGCCCCCCAACGGGCACAGATACGCAGTATTTT. The chain carries TRBV5-4 and TRBJ2-3; D remains ambiguous. This CDR3 is built from 14 residues. Germline V gene data show CDR1 as SGHNT and CDR2 as YYREEE (reference sequence). V was trimmed by 4 bases and J by 1 base, leaving 10 bases between them.

V gene TRBV27 combines with J gene TRBJ2-7; TRBD1 aligns across 11 bases. The J segment lost 1 base and the V segment lost 5 bases, leaving 4 bases of the junction unmatched. From germline, CDR1 is MNHEY and CDR2 SMNVEV (reference sequence). The CDR3 totals 15 residues. The DNA for the CDR3 is TGTGCCAGCAGTCTAGGGACAGGGGGTTCCTACGAGCAGTACTTC. Its translation: CASSLGTGGSYEQYF.

The V gene is TRBV5-1, the J gene TRBJ1-1; 7 nucleotides match TRBD1. Trimming removed 3 bases from V and 3 bases from J; junction bases left unmatched: 5. This CDR3 has 14 amino acids. Germline V gene sequence: CDR1 SGHRS, CDR2 YFSETQ. In nucleotides, the CDR3 is TGCGCCAGCAGCTACGGGACAGCCGACACTGAAGCTTTCTTT. Amino acid sequence: CASSYGTADTEAFF.

This chain links TRBV7-8 with TRBJ1-5; D gene uncertain. The CDR3 contains 15 residues. Trimming took 5 bases from V and 0 from J, leaving 11 bases between them. CDR1 is SGHVS, CDR2 FQNEAQ, per germline. This CDR3 is CASSPYGVSNQPQHF. CDR3 nucleotide sequence: TGTGCCAGCAGCCCCTACGGGGTTAGCAATCAGCCCCAGCATTTT.

The CDR3 nucleotides are TGTGCCAGCAGTTACTTTACAGGAACGAGTGGCTACACCTTC. Translating gives CASSYFTGTSGYTF. J is TRBJ1-2 and V is TRBV6-2 or TRBV6-3; D might be TRBD1 (5 bases). The V and J ends lost 1 base and 7 bases respectively, with 13 bases between them. CDR3 length: 14 amino acids. CDR1 MNHEY and CDR2 SVGEGT come from the germline V gene.

The rearrangement joins TRBV3-1 (or the pseudogene TRBV3-2) to TRBJ2-5; 7 bases are a match to TRBD1. The CDR3 contains 14 residues. The germline gives CDR1 LGHDT, CDR2 YNNKEL (reference sequence). V shed 6 bases, J shed 2 bases, and the junction held 6 bases outside the gene matches. CDR3 sequence (DNA): TGTGCCAGCAGTCGGGACAGTCTGCAAGAGACCCAGTACTTC. Amino acids: CASSRDSLQETQYF.

This clone showed up just a few times. The chain employs TRBV6-6 and TRBJ1-1; 9 bases are a match to TRBD1. With 2 bases clipped from V and 10 bases from J, the junction kept 8 bases outside the gene matches. CDR3 length equals 14 residues. The germline CDR1 and CDR2 sequences are MNHNY and SVGAGI (reference sequence). This CDR3 reads CASSYDRGRLRAFF. The CDR3 region has the DNA TGTGCCAGCAGTTACGACAGGGGGAGGCTAAGAGCTTTCTTT.

V is TRBV19 and J is TRBJ1-3; D remains ambiguous. The V and J ends lost 3 bases and 0 bases respectively, with 3 bases between them. The germline CDR1 and CDR2 sequences are LNHDA and SQIVND (reference sequence). This CDR3 is built from 13 residues. CDR3 in amino acids: CASSIGSGNTIYF. Written as DNA, the CDR3 is TGTGCCAGTAGTATCGGCTCTGGAAACACCATATATTTT.

This rearrangement joins TRBV3-1 (or the pseudogene TRBV3-2) to TRBJ1-1; the D gene is possibly TRBD1 (5 bases). Trimming shortened V by 1 base and J by 0 bases, and 9 bases separated the two germline ends. This CDR3 is built from 15 residues. Germline lookup yields CDR1 LGHDT and CDR2 YNNKEL (reference sequence). CDR3 nucleotide sequence: TGTGCCAGCAGCCAAGCCGAGGGGATGAACACTGAAGCTTTCTTT. This codes for CASSQAEGMNTEAFF.

The V and J genes are TRBV6-2 or TRBV6-3 and TRBJ1-1; D is undetermined. This CDR3 region has 15 residues. Germline lookup yields CDR1 MNHEY and CDR2 SVGEGT. Trimming cost V 5 bases and J 5 bases, with 18 bases left between them. The DNA of the CDR3 is TGTGCCAGCAGTCCACCATGGGGAGGGTTAACTGAAGCTTTCTTT. Translating it yields CASSPPWGGLTEAFF.

This chain joins TRBV11-2 and TRBJ2-7; 7 nucleotides align to TRBD1. Unmatched junction bases numbered 14, after V lost 5 bases and J lost 4 bases. CDR1 and CDR2 from the germline V gene are SGHAT and FQNNGV. This CDR3 is 16 amino acids long. CDR3 loop: CASSGITGARIYEQYF. CDR3 bases: TGTGCCAGCAGCGGGATAACAGGGGCGCGAATATACGAGCAGTACTTC. The full variable domain, its missing parts supplied by reference TRBV11-2 and TRBJ2-7, is EAGVAQSPRYKIIEKRQSVAFWCNPISGHATLYWYQQILGQGPKLLIQFQNNGVVDDSQLPKDRFSAERLKGVDSTLKIQPAKLEDSAVYLCASSGITGARIYEQYFGPGTRLTVT.

The CDR3 DNA reads TGTGCCAGCAGTCCATCTCCACAGGGCAGTGAAGCTTTCTTT. Its protein product is CASSPSPQGSEAFF. The genes are TRBV27 and TRBJ1-1; maybe TRBD1 (6 bases). The CDR3 is made up of 14 amino acids. CDR1 and CDR2 (germline): MNHEY, SMNVEV (reference sequence). The V and J ends lost 5 bases and 7 bases respectively, with 17 bases between them.

The genes are TRBV11-2 and TRBJ1-6, with D perhaps TRBD1 (5 bases). Germline loops: CDR1 SGHAT, CDR2 FQNNGV. This CDR3 region has 14 residues. Trimming left V 2 bases short and J 9 bases short, with 11 bases between. The chain's CDR3 is CASSLLGGSSPLHF. The CDR3 DNA reads TGTGCCAGCAGCTTATTGGGGGGGAGTTCACCCCTCCACTTT.

The chain recombines TRBV24-1 with TRBJ1-2, with D possibly matching TRBD1 (5 bases). The CDR3 is 14 residues long. Germline lookup yields CDR1 KGHDR and CDR2 SFDVKD. Trimming took off 4 bases at V and 4 bases at J, with 12 bases between the two ends. Here the CDR3 reads CATSDRDRLYGYTF. For the CDR3, the DNA is TGTGCCACCAGTGACCGAGACAGACTCTATGGCTACACCTTC.

Note on this clone: Other DNA sequences in the same sample also yield this CDR3. V and J are TRBV6-5 and TRBJ2-2; D is undetermined. The CDR3 has 11 residues. The ends were cut back, 6 bases at V and 5 bases at J, with 4 bases in the middle. The germline V gene has CDR1 MNHEY and CDR2 SVGAGI. The CDR3 DNA follows: TGTGCCAGCAGGAATACCGGGGAGCTGTTTTTT. Translation: CASRNTGELFF.

V is TRBV7-8 and J is TRBJ1-5, with D maybe TRBD1 (6 bases). Germline loops: CDR1 SGHVS, CDR2 FQNEAQ. The CDR3 extends over 16 amino acids. The ends were cut back, 1 base at V and 4 bases at J, with 14 bases in the middle. The CDR3, as DNA: TGTGCCAGCAGCTTAGGGGGGAGGGGGTATAATCAGCCCCAGCATTTT. It specifies CASSLGGRGYNQPQHF.

The chain uses TRBV7-3 and TRBJ2-3; D uncertain. Trimming removed 2 bases at V and 0 bases at J, with 6 bases between. The CDR3 is made up of 14 amino acids. From germline, CDR1 is SGHTA and CDR2 FQGTGA. For the CDR3, the DNA is TGTGCCAGCAGCTTATCGGGTAGCACAGATACGCAGTATTTT. As protein: CASSLSGSTDTQYF.

This clone has only one observation. V and J are TRBV9 and TRBJ2-1, with 7 positions matching TRBD2. The V gene end was trimmed by 4 bases and the J gene end by 8 bases; junction bases not matched to a gene: 15. Germline V lookup: CDR1 SGDLS, CDR2 YYNGEE. CDR3 length: 16 residues. Here the CDR3 reads CASSPFGGRAGDEQFF. Here the CDR3 DNA reads TGTGCCAGCAGCCCCTTTGGGGGGAGGGCGGGCGATGAGCAGTTCTTC.